The rows below give T cell receptor beta chains drawn from one sample of a study of HIV-infected children after antiretroviral therapy interruption. TCRdb re-derived calls from the 3' RACE reads in MiXCR, one entry per CDR3 protein. The sample has around 41,000 distinct CDR3 sequences; more than 6.5% are singletons. Source: CD45RA+ CD4+ T cells from PBMCs, pooled from several time points, taken from a donor given antiretroviral therapy, either interrupted or continuous. The source is a pool of human donors with HIV. Each CDR3 is given with its conserved first and last residue. D genes are given only for firm matches. Not all rows give a size; the values are once, few, many and, for expanded clones, a class.

>TRBJ2-3|.|many|TRBV12-3/TRBV12-4
TGTGCCAGCAGCAAAAGCGACACTAGCACAGATACGCAGTATTTT
CASSKSDTSTDTQYF
>TRBJ2-1|.|many|TRBV7-2
TGTGCCAGCAGCTTACAGGGGAACAATGAGCAGTTCTTC
CASSLQGNNEQFF
>TRBJ2-5|.|many|TRBV7-8
TGTGCCAGCAGCCCAACGCTAGCCGGGGGGCACACTCAAGAGACCCAGTACTTC
CASSPTLAGGHTQETQYF
>TRBJ1-3|.|many|TRBV29-1
TGCAGCGTATCAGGGCCTGGAAACACCATATATTTT
CSVSGPGNTIYF
>TRBJ2-7|.|many|TRBV6-2/TRBV6-3
TGTGCCAGCGCAGCTACCTACGAGCAGTACTTC
CASAATYEQYF
>TRBJ2-3|TRBD1|many|TRBV23-1
TGCGCCAGCAGTCAATCGTTTGACAGGGCAACAGATACGCAGTATTTT
CASSQSFDRATDTQYF
>TRBJ2-2|.|many|TRBV7-8
TGTGCCAGCAATGGGGCGACCGGGGAGCTGTTTTTT
CASNGATGELFF
>TRBJ1-1|.|.|TRBV4-1
TGCGCCAGCAGCCAAGCGCAGGGGCCTTGGACTGAAGCTTTCTTT
CASSQAQGPWTEAFF
>TRBJ1-6|.|.|TRBV7-2
TGTGCCAGCAGCTTATACGGACTGAGCTCCTATAATTCACCCCTCCACTTT
CASSLYGLSSYNSPLHF
>TRBJ1-1|.|.|TRBV28
TGTGCCGGGTCCTCTTCGGGGCTGAACACTGAAGCTTTCTTT
CAGSSSGLNTEAFF
>TRBJ2-7|.|few|TRBV29-1
TGCAGCGTTGGGACTTCTACCTACGAGCAGTACTTC
CSVGTSTYEQYF
>TRBJ2-3|.|many|TRBV7-9
TGTGCCAGCAGCCGGGTCACAGATACGCAGTATTTT
CASSRVTDTQYF
>TRBJ1-1|TRBD1|.|TRBV5-6
TGTGCCAGCAGCTCGACAGGGGGCGCGGTGGGAGCTTTCTTT
CASSSTGGAVGAFF
>TRBJ1-4|.|many|TRBV30
TGTGCCTGGAGTCTAGCTGGGGCTAGTGCAGAAACGCTGTATTTT
CAWSLAGASAETLYF
>TRBJ1-3|.|medium-sized|TRBV25-1
TGTGCCAGCAGTGATTCCGGCGAGATGGCGAGAAACACCATATATTTT
CASSDSGEMARNTIYF
>TRBJ2-5|TRBD1|many|TRBV27
TGTGCCAGCAGTTCCTGGGACAGACGAGAGACCCAGTACTTC
CASSSWDRRETQYF
>TRBJ2-1|TRBD2|many|TRBV4-3
TGCGCCAGCAGCCAAGATCCGGGGGGGCCGAATGAGCAGTTCTTC
CASSQDPGGPNEQFF
>TRBJ2-1|.|many|TRBV30
TGTGCCTGGAGTCGACGACTGGGGGCCTATGCTGAGCAGTTCTTC
CAWSRRLGAYAEQFF
>TRBJ1-1|.|many|TRBV25-1
TGTGCCAGCATGGGGGCGGTCGAAGCTTTCTTT
CASMGAVEAFF
>TRBJ1-5|TRBD1|few|TRBV24-1
TGTGCCACCAGTGGAAGGGGGCTGCAGCCCCAGCATTTT
CATSGRGLQPQHF
>TRBJ2-2|.|many|TRBV19
TGTGCCAGTACCCCCGCTAAGAAGACGAACACCGGGGAGCTGTTTTTT
CASTPAKKTNTGELFF
>TRBJ2-6|.|many|TRBV28
TGTGCCAGCAGTTTATCGGGATCCGGGGCCAACGTCCTGACTTTC
CASSLSGSGANVLTF
>TRBJ2-2|TRBD2|.|TRBV6-5
TGTGCCAGCAAGAAGACTAGCGGTACCGGGGAGCTGTTTTTT
CASKKTSGTGELFF
>TRBJ1-6|.|many|TRBV6-2/TRBV6-3
TGTGCCAGCAGTTACTCCGTAACAGCAAATTCACCCCTCCACTTT
CASSYSVTANSPLHF
>TRBJ2-7|.|few|TRBV11-2
TGTGCCAGCAGCGCCCCGGGGGGGGGACAGGTCGCCTACGAGCAGTACTTC
CASSAPGGGQVAYEQYF
>TRBJ2-5|.|many|TRBV10-1
TGTGCCAGCAGTGATGACTGGGGGGGCCAAGACACCCAGTACTTT
CASSDDWGGQDTQYF
>TRBJ2-5|.|many|TRBV2
TGTGCCAGCAGCTTACAGGTTAACCAAGACACCCAGTACTTT
CASSLQVNQDTQYF
>TRBJ2-1|TRBD1|many|TRBV7-2
TGTGCCAGCAGCTCGCCGGGACAGGGTCCGTATGAGCAGTTCTTC
CASSSPGQGPYEQFF
>TRBJ2-3|.|.|TRBV12-3/TRBV12-4
TGTGCCAGCAGAGGACTTTCGGATACGCAGTATTTT
CASRGLSDTQYF
>TRBJ2-2|TRBD2|many|TRBV20-1
TGCAGTGCTAGGACTAGCGGGAACACCGGGGAGCTGTTTTTT
CSARTSGNTGELFF
>TRBJ1-2|.|.|TRBV21-1
TGTGCCAGCAGCCGAACGGACAGAAACTATGGCTACACCTTC
CASSRTDRNYGYTF
>TRBJ2-2|.|few|TRBV19
TGTGCCAGTAGGAGGACATCAGGGGACACCGGGGAGCTGTTTTTT
CASRRTSGDTGELFF
>TRBJ1-1|TRBD1|few|TRBV7-9
TGTGCCAGCAGCTTGGTCCCTGCAGGGGGGACTGAAGCTTTCTTT
CASSLVPAGGTEAFF
>TRBJ2-3|.|.|TRBV2
TGTGCCAGCAGTCAGACGTTTCTCACAGATACGCAGTATTTT
CASSQTFLTDTQYF
>TRBJ2-7|TRBD2|.|TRBV28
TGTGCCAGCAGCCTCGGAGCGGGGGTTCCTTACGAGCAGTACTTC
CASSLGAGVPYEQYF
>TRBJ2-7|TRBD1|many|TRBV7-2
TGTGCCAGCAGCCCCCACTTGCTACAGGGGCTCCGATCCTCCTACGAGCAGTACTTC
CASSPHLLQGLRSSYEQYF
>TRBJ1-1|.|many|TRBV7-8
TGTGCCAGCAGCCTGGACAGAGCAGCTTTCTTT
CASSLDRAAFF
>TRBJ1-2|TRBD1|many|TRBV18
TGTGCCAGCTGTCCCGGACAGGGGAGCTACACCTTC
CASCPGQGSYTF
>TRBJ1-1|.|.|TRBV4-2
TGTGCCAGCAGCCAAGATACAATCACAGAAGTCTTCTTT
CASSQDTITEVFF
>TRBJ2-7|.|many|TRBV11-2
TGTGCCAGCAGTTTCATGGGAATGCGGTCCTCCTACGAGCAGTACTTC
CASSFMGMRSSYEQYF
>TRBJ2-2|.|few|TRBV14
TGTGCCAGCAGCCAAGATCGATACATTAGGACCGGGGAGCTGTTTTTT
CASSQDRYIRTGELFF
>TRBJ1-2|.|many|TRBV28
TGTGCCAGCAGTTTAGTGACTCCCAGGAGGTGGAGCTATGGCTACACCTTC
CASSLVTPRRWSYGYTF
>TRBJ2-5|.|many|TRBV7-2
TGTGCCAGCAGCTTCTCTGGCGGCCAAGAGACCCAGTACTTC
CASSFSGGQETQYF
>TRBJ1-4|.|many|TRBV5-1
TGCGCCAGCAGCTTGGCAGGGTTAGCCGAAAAACTGTTTTTT
CASSLAGLAEKLFF
>TRBJ1-1|.|many|TRBV4-1
TGCGCCAGCAGCCAAGCTCAGCCAAACACTGAAGCTTTCTTT
CASSQAQPNTEAFF
>TRBJ1-1|.|many|TRBV7-2
TGTGCCAGCAGCTTAAAGGGTGGGGGACAAATGAACACTGAAGCTTTCTTT
CASSLKGGGQMNTEAFF
>TRBJ1-2|TRBD1|.|TRBV30
TGTGCCTGGGATAAGGGGACAGGAGTCTACACCTTC
CAWDKGTGVYTF
>TRBJ2-7|.|many|TRBV21-1
TGTGCCAGCAGCAAGGGGAGCGCCTACGAGCAGTACTTC
CASSKGSAYEQYF
>TRBJ2-7|.|many|TRBV6-5
TGTGCCAGCAGTTACGGGGCAGGGAACGAGCAGTACTTC
CASSYGAGNEQYF
>TRBJ2-5|TRBD1|medium-sized|TRBV10-2
TGTGCCAGCAGTGATGGGACAGGGCAAGACACCCAGTACTTT
CASSDGTGQDTQYF
>TRBJ2-5|TRBD1|many|TRBV5-6
TGTGCCAGCAGCCCGGGACAGCGACAAGAGACCCAGTACTTC
CASSPGQRQETQYF